What follows are 7 T cell receptor beta chains derived from one specimen sequenced in a study of blood T cell repertoires in COVID-19. Sequenced by immunoSEQ multiplex PCR; TCRdb stores in-frame clones only, minus some. The table lists approximately 120,000 clones, around four fifths of them singletons. What was sequenced was peripheral blood. The receptors were sampled from a human donor in a cohort sampled during active COVID-19.

V usage is TRBV28 and J usage is TRBJ1-2; 7 bases match TRBD1. Per germline, CDR1 MDHEN and CDR2 SYDVKM. The ends lost 5 bases at V and 5 bases at J; junction bases unmatched: 5. CDR3 length equals 13 residues. The CDR3, as DNA: TGTGCCAGCAGTCACGACAGGGTGTATGGCTACACCTTC. Amino acid sequence: CASSHDRVYGYTF.

The chain joins TRBV28 to TRBJ1-2, with D tentatively TRBD1 (5 bases). V was trimmed by 6 bases and J by 6 bases, leaving 17 bases between them. The CDR3 length is 14 residues. In germline, CDR1 is MDHEN, CDR2 SYDVKM. CDR3 in amino acids: CASSFSGTENGYTF. In DNA form, the CDR3 reads TGTGCCAGCAGCTTCTCCGGGACTGAAAATGGCTACACCTTC.

The rearrangement joins TRBV18 to TRBJ2-5, with a weak D call TRBD2 (6 bases). This CDR3 comprises 15 residues. Deletions cut 0 bases from V and 2 bases from J, with 10 bases between. Germline CDR1 KGHSH, CDR2 LQKENI. The CDR3 DNA sequence: TGTGCCAGCTCACCACCGAGTCGGGGGCAAGAGACCCAGTACTTC. This encodes CASSPPSRGQETQYF.

The rearrangement links TRBV3-1 (or the pseudogene TRBV3-2) to TRBJ1-4; D might be TRBD1 (5 bases). Germline lookup yields CDR1 LGHDT and CDR2 YNNKEL (reference sequence). The CDR3 covers 14 residues. V shed 8 bases and J shed 4 bases, with 14 bases lying between them. This CDR3 reads CASRRNRYNEKLFF. CDR3 DNA sequence: TGTGCCAGCCGCCGTAACAGGTATAATGAAAAACTGTTTTTT.

The rearrangement joins TRBV4-1 to TRBJ1-2; a weak D match, TRBD1 (6 bases). The ends were cut back, 2 bases at V and 6 bases at J, with 13 bases in the middle. The CDR3 covers 14 residues. Germline loops: CDR1 MGHRA, CDR2 YSYEKL. CDR3 in DNA: TGCGCCAGCAGCCAAAACAGGGTTAGGGATGGCTACACCTTC. Translated: CASSQNRVRDGYTF.

This clone was found a few times. CDR3 sequence: CASSQEPLAGAEYNEQFF. CDR3 DNA sequence: TGTGCCAGCAGCCAAGAGCCACTAGCGGGAGCGGAATACAATGAGCAGTTCTTC. V is TRBV4-2 and J is TRBJ2-1; TRBD2 agrees at 11 bases. CDR3 length: 18 amino acids. J gave up 4 bases and V 0 bases, and 8 bases lay outside the gene matches. The germline CDR1 and CDR2 sequences are LGHNA and YNFKEQ.

This rearrangement joins TRBV4-3 to TRBJ1-2; D is ambiguous. V dropped 0 bases and J dropped 4 bases, with 12 bases sitting between them. The CDR3 has 15 amino acids. The germline V gene has CDR1 LGHNA and CDR2 YSLEER. In DNA, the CDR3 is TGCGCCAGCAGCCAAGATGGGCCGGCTGGCTATGGCTACACCTTC. Its protein is CASSQDGPAGYGYTF.